These T cell receptor beta chains were read from a single sample in a study of cytomegalovirus exposure and HLA in healthy donors. Clones were read by immunoSEQ multiplex PCR, and TCRdb kept only the in-frame ones, dropping some. The table shows more than 300,000 clones, with 80% to 90% occurring only once. What was sequenced was PBMCs. Source of these receptors: a woman younger than 35 in good health and CMV-seronegative. CDR3s include the opening cysteine and the closing phenylalanine or tryptophan. D genes are given only for firm matches. The listing skips clone size in some rows; elsewhere it reads once, few, many or a size class.

J gene | D gene | clone size | V gene | CDR3 protein | CDR3 DNA
TRBJ2-1 | NA | NA | TRBV5-6 | CASSLRGEQFF | TGTGCCAGCAGCTTACGGGGTGAGCAGTTCTTC
TRBJ2-3 | NA | NA | TRBV7-2 | CASSLGGGADTQYF | TGTGCCAGCAGCTTAGGGGGAGGCGCAGATACGCAGTATTTT
TRBJ1-5 | NA | NA | TRBV7-3 | CASTQQGHLSNQPQHF | TGTGCCAGCACCCAGCAGGGACACCTTAGCAATCAGCCCCAGCATTTT
TRBJ2-5 | NA | NA | TRBV18 | CASTVGAGQETQYF | TGTGCCAGCACTGTGGGGGCCGGACAAGAGACCCAGTACTTC
TRBJ2-5 | TRBD1 | NA | TRBV6-5 | CASRPDRVRSETQYF | TGTGCCAGCAGGCCCGACAGGGTGAGATCGGAGACCCAGTACTTC
TRBJ2-7 | NA | NA | TRBV5-6 | CASSHSGGEQYF | TGTGCCAGCAGCCATTCTGGAGGCGAGCAGTACTTC
TRBJ1-1 | NA | NA | TRBV7-7 | CASSPIGNTEAFF | TGTGCCAGCAGCCCAATCGGGAACACTGAAGCTTTCTTT
TRBJ1-1 | NA | NA | TRBV9 | CASSVAAGSLVPAFF | TGTGCCAGCAGCGTAGCCGCGGGGTCCCTAGTCCCTGCTTTCTTT
TRBJ2-7 | NA | NA | TRBV11-1 | CASSLGGSAVSYEQYF | TGTGCCAGCAGCTTAGGTGGGAGCGCGGTTTCCTACGAGCAGTACTTC
TRBJ1-1 | TRBD1 | once | TRBV6-1 | CASYTRGQENTEAFF | TGTGCCAGCTACACTAGAGGACAGGAGAACACTGAAGCTTTCTTT